Listed here is a single TCR beta chain. Assay: immunoSEQ multiplex PCR; the TCRdb copy retains only in-frame clones and omits some. The profile shows about 76,000 clones, about 92% of them singletons. The data are from a study of blood T cell repertoires in COVID-19. Overall study: Samples representing acute and convalescent COVID-19 were sourced from the United States, Italy and Spain.

The receptor comes from a human donor in a cohort sampled during active COVID-19. The sample was peripheral blood.

The CDR3, as DNA: TGTGCCAGCAGTCCGCGTCTTCGGGGTACGCAGTATTTT. Residues: CASSPRLRGTQYF. The chain joins TRBV6-2 or TRBV6-3 to TRBJ2-3, with D perhaps TRBD2 (5 bases). The V end was cut by 5 bases, the J end by 8 bases, with 14 bases between. Per the germline V gene, CDR1 is MNHEY and CDR2 is SVGEGT. The CDR3 extends over 13 amino acids.